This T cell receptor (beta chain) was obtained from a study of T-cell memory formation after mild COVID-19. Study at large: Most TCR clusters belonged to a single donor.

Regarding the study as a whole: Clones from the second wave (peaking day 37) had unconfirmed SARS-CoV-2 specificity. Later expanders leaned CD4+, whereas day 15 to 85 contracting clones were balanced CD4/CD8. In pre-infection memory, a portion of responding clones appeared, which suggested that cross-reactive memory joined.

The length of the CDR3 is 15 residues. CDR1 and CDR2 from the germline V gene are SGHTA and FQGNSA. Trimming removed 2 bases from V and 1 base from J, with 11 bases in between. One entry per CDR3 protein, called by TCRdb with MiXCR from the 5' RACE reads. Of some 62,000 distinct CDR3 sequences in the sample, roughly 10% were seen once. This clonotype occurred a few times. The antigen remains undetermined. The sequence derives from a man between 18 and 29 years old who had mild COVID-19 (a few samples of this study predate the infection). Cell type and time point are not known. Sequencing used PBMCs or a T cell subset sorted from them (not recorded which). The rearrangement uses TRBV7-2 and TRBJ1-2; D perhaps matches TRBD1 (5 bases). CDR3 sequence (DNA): TGTGCCAGCAGCTTACAAGGGGTTATTAACTATGGCTACACCTTC. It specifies CASSLQGVINYGYTF.